Given below is one TCR beta chain in context. Germline CDR1 MNHEY, CDR2 SVGAGI. Trimming removed 3 bases at V and 2 bases at J, with 8 bases between. The CDR3 has 14 residues. The sample originates from a study of control samples from healthy donors and cancer patients. Clones were sequenced by immunoSEQ multiplex PCR, and TCRdb holds only the in-frame ones, with some missing. The profile shows about 70,000 clones, roughly 84% of them singletons. The chain carries TRBV6-5 and TRBJ2-1; no clear D gene. The TCR sequence derives from a man in his fifties or sixties in good health. Source material: blood. The CDR3 region is CASSYSLTYNEQFF. The CDR3, as DNA: TGTGCCAGCAGTTATTCGCTAACCTACAATGAGCAGTTCTTC.